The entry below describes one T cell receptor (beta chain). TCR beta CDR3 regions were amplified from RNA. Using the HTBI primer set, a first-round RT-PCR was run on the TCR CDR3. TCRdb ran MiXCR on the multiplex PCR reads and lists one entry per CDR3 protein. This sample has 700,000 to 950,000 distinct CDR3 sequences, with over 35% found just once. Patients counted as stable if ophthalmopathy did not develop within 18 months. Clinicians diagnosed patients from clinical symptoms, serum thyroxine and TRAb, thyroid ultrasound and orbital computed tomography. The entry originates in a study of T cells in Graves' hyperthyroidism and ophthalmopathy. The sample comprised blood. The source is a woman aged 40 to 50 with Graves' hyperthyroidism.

CDR3 DNA: TGTGCCAGCAGCTTATCAGCCGCAGGGATCTATGGCTACACCTTC. Translated: CASSLSAAGIYGYTF. The chain carries TRBV7-9 and TRBJ1-2, with D possibly being TRBD1 (5 bases). V lost 2 bases, J lost 4 bases, and 14 bases lay in between. The CDR3 runs to 15 residues. Germline CDR1 reads SEHNR; CDR2 reads FQNEAQ (reference sequence).